The present TCR beta chain was sequenced within a study of Graves' ophthalmopathy and Graves' hyperthyroidism. If no ophthalmopathy appeared within 18 months of follow-up, hyperthyroidism was termed stable. Patients in the hyperthyroidism group, adults aged 18 to 65, were newly diagnosed, under 2 months' duration. Reliance was placed on clinical symptoms, serum thyroxine, TRAb, thyroid ultrasound and orbital computed tomography for diagnosis. The V and J ends lost 1 base and 2 bases, in that order; junction bases with no gene match: 5. Germline assignment: CDR1 MGHRA and CDR2 YSYEKL. This CDR3 comprises 17 residues. Amplification of the TCR beta CDR3 regions used RNA transcripts (as template). A first-round RT-PCR used HTBI primers, followed by a second-round multiplex PCR. TCRdb processed the multiplex PCR reads anew with MiXCR; each CDR3 protein has one entry. This sample carries 300,000 to 400,000 distinct CDR3 sequences, roughly 15% of them seen once, and the ten largest clones take 2.4%.

This sequence joins TRBV4-1 and TRBJ2-7; 13 nucleotides align to TRBD2. Sequenced: peripheral blood. The TCR comes from an adult woman with stable Graves' hyperthyroidism. CDR3: CASSQVGGLAGTYEQYF. In nucleotides, the CDR3 is TGCGCCAGCAGCCAAGTCGGGGGACTAGCGGGGACCTACGAGCAGTACTTC.